Below, 21 T cell receptor beta chains from the same sample are listed, as sequenced in a study of cytomegalovirus exposure and HLA in healthy donors. In the PCR, 60 Vbeta and 13 Jbeta primers were used. TCRdb's table, derived via immunoSEQ multiplex PCR, lists solely in-frame clones and lacks some. Its listing shows approximately 92,000 clones. Material for sequencing was PBMCs. The receptors stem from a woman under 40 in good health and CMV-seronegative.

V gene TRBV10-3 combines with J gene TRBJ1-2, with TRBD1 matching 7 bases. Germline V gene data show CDR1 as ENHRY and CDR2 as SYGVKD. J lost 5 bases, V lost 4 bases, and 13 bases had no gene match. The CDR3 has 16 residues. The CDR3 reads CAISATSGQDIYGYTF. CDR3 bases: TGTGCCATCAGTGCGACCTCCGGACAGGACATTTATGGCTACACCTTC.

V gene TRBV7-2 combines with J gene TRBJ1-4; the match to TRBD1 covers 7 bases. The CDR3 contains 14 residues. The J segment lost 7 bases and the V segment lost 3 bases, leaving 5 bases of the junction unmatched. From germline, CDR1 is SGHTA and CDR2 FQGNSA. In nucleotides, the CDR3 is TGTGCCAGCAGCTTGGGACAGCGTAGTGAAAAACTGTTTTTT. Translated, it gives CASSLGQRSEKLFF.

The genes are TRBV29-1 and TRBJ2-1, with 12 nucleotides matching TRBD2. V gave up 4 bases and J gave up 10 bases; unmatched junction bases: 11. The CDR3 has 15 amino acids. Per germline, CDR1 SQVTM and CDR2 ANQGSEA. The CDR3 region has the DNA TGCAGCGTTGGGAAGAGACTAGCGGGAGCTAAAGAGCAGTTCTTC. This translates into CSVGKRLAGAKEQFF.

V usage is TRBV4-1 and J usage is TRBJ2-5, with D perhaps matching TRBD1 (5 bases). Germline V gives CDR1 MGHRA, CDR2 YSYEKL. This CDR3 has 13 residues. V was shortened by 4 bases and J by 5 bases, with 11 bases between the two germline ends. As DNA, the CDR3 is TGCGCCAGCAGCCGAGCCCCAGGGGAGACCCAGTACTTC. It codes for CASSRAPGETQYF.

V gene TRBV7-3 combines with J gene TRBJ2-1, with no clear D. V was cut by 3 bases and J by 5 bases, with 11 bases left in between. The germline CDR1 and CDR2 sequences are SGHTA and FQGTGA. This CDR3 comprises 14 residues. Here the CDR3 reads CASSFEVLDNEQFF. For the CDR3, the DNA is TGTGCCAGCAGCTTTGAGGTTCTCGACAATGAGCAGTTCTTC.

The chain links TRBV5-1 to TRBJ2-3; 9 nucleotides line up with TRBD2. Trimming at V came to 4 bases and at J to 2 bases, leaving 2 bases not matched to a gene. Germline V gives CDR1 SGHRS, CDR2 YFSETQ. CDR3 length equals 14 residues. As DNA, the CDR3 is TGCGCCAGCAGCCCGGGACTAGCCACAGATACGCAGTATTTT. It translates to CASSPGLATDTQYF.

The V and J genes are TRBV5-1 and TRBJ2-1; 15 bases map to TRBD2. J lost 7 bases, V lost 4 bases, and 3 bases had no gene match. The CDR3 extends over 15 amino acids. CDR1 is SGHRS and CDR2 is YFSETQ in the germline V gene. The CDR3 region has the DNA TGCGCCAGCAGCCCCGGACTAGCGGGAGGGAATGAGCAGTTCTTC. Residues: CASSPGLAGGNEQFF.

V is TRBV15 and J is TRBJ2-3, with a weak D call TRBD1 (6 bases). The V end was cut by 3 bases, the J end by 4 bases, with 11 bases between. The CDR3 spans 14 residues. CDR1 is LNHNV, CDR2 YYDKDF, per germline (reference sequence). CDR3 region: CATSRATGSDTQYF. DNA for the CDR3: TGTGCCACCAGCAGGGCAACAGGGTCAGATACGCAGTATTTT.

V gene TRBV6-5 combines with J gene TRBJ2-3; D might be TRBD2 (5 bases). Trimming took off 2 bases at V and 0 bases at J, with 12 bases between the two ends. CDR3 length: 16 amino acids. Germline V gene sequence: CDR1 MNHEY, CDR2 SVGAGI. CDR3 nucleotide sequence: TGTGCCAGCAGTTACGAGGGCAGAGTTAGCACAGATACGCAGTATTTT. Amino acids: CASSYEGRVSTDTQYF.

The V gene is TRBV9, the J gene TRBJ2-2; 7 nucleotides align to TRBD2. V dropped 3 bases and J dropped 4; count of bases not matched to a gene: 9. The CDR3 is made up of 16 amino acids. Germline V gene data show CDR1 as SGDLS and CDR2 as YYNGEE. For the CDR3, the DNA is TGTGCCAGCAGCGAAAAGGGGACTACTGGCACCGGGGAGCTGTTTTTT. Its translation: CASSEKGTTGTGELFF.

The chain carries TRBV19 and TRBJ2-3, with TRBD2 matching 9 bases. Germline V gene sequence: CDR1 LNHDA, CDR2 SQIVND (reference sequence). The CDR3 is 17 amino acids. V shed 5 bases, J shed 2 bases, and the junction held 11 bases outside the gene matches. CDR3 coding DNA: TGTGCCAGTAGTCCCCGCGGGAGGGCTCCCTTCACAGATACGCAGTATTTT. Translating it yields CASSPRGRAPFTDTQYF.

As to this clone: Other nucleotide sequences in the sample specify the same CDR3. CDR3 sequence (DNA): TGTGCCAGCACCCAACTAGCGGGAGTCTCTTTTGAGCAGTTCTTC. Its translation is CASTQLAGVSFEQFF. The chain couples TRBV7-2 to TRBJ2-1; 11 nucleotides align to TRBD2. The V and J ends lost 7 bases and 9 bases, in that order; junction bases with no gene match: 11. This CDR3 is 15 amino acids long. Germline V gene sequence: CDR1 SGHTA, CDR2 FQGNSA.

V is TRBV4-1 and J is TRBJ2-7; TRBD2 matches 7 bases. The CDR3 covers 16 residues. The V segment lost 1 base and the J segment 1 base; nucleotides outside the gene matches: 7. Germline CDR1 MGHRA, CDR2 YSYEKL. The CDR3 loop reads CASSQGGGRGSYEQYF. In DNA, the CDR3 is TGCGCCAGCAGCCAAGGAGGCGGGAGAGGGTCCTACGAGCAGTACTTC.

The chain recombines TRBV14 with TRBJ2-7; TRBD1 matches at 11 bases. The CDR3 sequence is 16 residues long. Trimming removed 1 base from V and 4 bases from J; junction bases left unmatched: 6. Per the germline V gene, CDR1 is SGHDN and CDR2 is FVKESK. CDR3 loop: CASSQGRTGGEYEQYF. In nucleotides, the CDR3 is TGTGCCAGCAGCCAAGGGCGGACAGGGGGCGAATACGAGCAGTACTTC.

The chain uses TRBV19 and TRBJ1-2; D is unclear. Trimming removed 0 bases at V and 1 base at J, with 9 bases between. Germline V gene sequence: CDR1 LNHDA, CDR2 SQIVND (reference sequence). CDR3 length: 15 residues. The CDR3 nucleotides are TGTGCCAGTAGTATAGACAGCCCGGGTAACTATGGCTACACCTTC. It yields the protein CASSIDSPGNYGYTF.

The chain joins TRBV5-4 to TRBJ2-2; 8 bases are shared with TRBD1. This CDR3 is built from 15 residues. The V and J ends lost 3 bases and 4 bases, in that order; junction bases with no gene match: 5. Germline loops: CDR1 SGHNT, CDR2 YYREEE (reference sequence). Here the CDR3 reads CASSSGTGGTGELFF. The CDR3 coding sequence is TGTGCCAGCAGCTCCGGGACAGGTGGCACCGGGGAGCTGTTTTTT.

The genes are TRBV27 and TRBJ1-5; 10 bases are shared with TRBD1. This CDR3 is 14 amino acids long. CDR1 is MNHEY, CDR2 SMNVEV, per germline (reference sequence). With 5 bases clipped from V and 9 bases from J, the junction kept 7 bases outside the gene matches. Here the CDR3 DNA reads TGTGCCAGCAGTCCCGACAGGGGGCTGCGGCCCCAGCATTTT. Translating it yields CASSPDRGLRPQHF.

The J gene is TRBJ1-5, the V gene TRBV7-9; 8 nucleotides line up with TRBD1. The CDR3 runs 15 residues. CDR1 and CDR2 from the germline V gene are SEHNR and FQNEAQ (reference sequence). Germline trimming cut 6 bases from V and 3 bases from J; bases unmatched to any gene: 7. CDR3 bases: TGTGCCAGCAGTCCTCAGGGGGCCCTCAATCAGCCCCAGCATTTT. As protein: CASSPQGALNQPQHF.

The genes are TRBV5-4 and TRBJ1-1; D possibly corresponds to TRBD1 (5 bases). The germline CDR1 and CDR2 sequences are SGHNT and YYREEE (reference sequence). This CDR3 has 14 residues. V was cut by 0 bases and J by 1 base, with 7 bases left in between. CDR3 nucleotide sequence: TGTGCCAGCAGCTTGGTGGGGGGGAACACTGAAGCTTTCTTT. Translation: CASSLVGGNTEAFF.

The chain recombines TRBV14 with TRBJ2-2, with 13 bases identical to TRBD2. V trimming: 3 bases; J trimming: 1 base; junction bases outside the gene matches: 5. Germline CDR1 reads SGHDN; CDR2 reads FVKESK. This CDR3 is 18 amino acids long. The CDR3 loop reads CASSHRLAGGLNTGELFF. CDR3 nucleotide sequence: TGTGCCAGCAGCCACCGACTAGCGGGAGGCTTGAACACCGGGGAGCTGTTTTTT.

The chain uses TRBV2 and TRBJ2-2, with D perhaps matching TRBD1 (6 bases). CDR3 length: 14 amino acids. V was trimmed by 6 bases and J by 5 bases, leaving 13 bases between them. Germline-derived CDR1 and CDR2 are SNHLY and FYNNEI. CDR3 sequence reads: CASRENRVTGELFF. In DNA form, the CDR3 reads TGTGCCAGCAGAGAAAACAGGGTTACCGGGGAGCTGTTTTTT.